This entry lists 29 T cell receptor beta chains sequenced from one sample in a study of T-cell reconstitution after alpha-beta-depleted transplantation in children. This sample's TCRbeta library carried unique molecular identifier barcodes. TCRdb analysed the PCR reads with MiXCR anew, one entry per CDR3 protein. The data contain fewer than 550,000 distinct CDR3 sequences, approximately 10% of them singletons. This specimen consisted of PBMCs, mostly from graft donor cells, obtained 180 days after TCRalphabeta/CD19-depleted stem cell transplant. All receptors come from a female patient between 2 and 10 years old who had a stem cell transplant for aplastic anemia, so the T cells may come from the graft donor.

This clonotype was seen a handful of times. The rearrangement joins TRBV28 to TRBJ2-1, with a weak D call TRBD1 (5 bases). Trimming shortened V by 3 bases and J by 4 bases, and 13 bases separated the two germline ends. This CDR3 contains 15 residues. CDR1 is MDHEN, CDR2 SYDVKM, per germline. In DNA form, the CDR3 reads TGTGCCAGCAGTTTTACCATGGGGCTTTACAATGAGCAGTTCTTC. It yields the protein CASSFTMGLYNEQFF.

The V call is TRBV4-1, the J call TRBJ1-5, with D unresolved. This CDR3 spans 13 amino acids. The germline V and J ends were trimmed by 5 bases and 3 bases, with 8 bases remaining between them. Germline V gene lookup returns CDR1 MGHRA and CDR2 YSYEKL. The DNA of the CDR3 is TGCGCCAGCAGCTACAGAGACAATCAGCCCCAGCATTTT. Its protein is CASSYRDNQPQHF.

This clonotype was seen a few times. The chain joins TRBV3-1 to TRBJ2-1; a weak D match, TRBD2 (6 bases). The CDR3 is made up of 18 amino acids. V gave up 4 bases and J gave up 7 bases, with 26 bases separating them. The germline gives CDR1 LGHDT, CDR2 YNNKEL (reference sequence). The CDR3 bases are TGTGCCAGCAGCCGGGGACTGAGGGTCCTAGCTAGTAAGAATGAGCAGTTCTTC. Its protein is CASSRGLRVLASKNEQFF.

CDR3 bases: TGTGCCATTCGTGGGGGGGCGCTTTGGGGAAGTCCTACCAATCAGCCCCAGCATTTT. Protein product: CAIRGGALWGSPTNQPQHF. The V gene is TRBV28, the J gene TRBJ1-5; possible D gene TRBD1, 6 bases. Germline V gene data show CDR1 as MDHEN and CDR2 as SYDVKM. V was trimmed by 10 bases and J by 3 bases, leaving 31 bases between them. The CDR3 loop spans 19 amino acids.

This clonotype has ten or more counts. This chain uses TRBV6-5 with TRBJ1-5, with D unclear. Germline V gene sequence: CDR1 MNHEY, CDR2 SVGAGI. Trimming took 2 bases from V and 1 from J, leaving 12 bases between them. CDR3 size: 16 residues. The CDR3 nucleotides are TGTGCCAGCAGTTACCGCGGAGATAGGAGCAATCAGCCCCAGCATTTT. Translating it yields CASSYRGDRSNQPQHF.

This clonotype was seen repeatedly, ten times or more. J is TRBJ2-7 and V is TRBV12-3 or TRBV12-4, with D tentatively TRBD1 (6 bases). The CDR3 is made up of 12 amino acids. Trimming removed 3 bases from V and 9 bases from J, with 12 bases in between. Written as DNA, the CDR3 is TGTGCCAGCAGTTTGGGATTACAGGGGCAGTACGTC. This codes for CASSLGLQGQYV.

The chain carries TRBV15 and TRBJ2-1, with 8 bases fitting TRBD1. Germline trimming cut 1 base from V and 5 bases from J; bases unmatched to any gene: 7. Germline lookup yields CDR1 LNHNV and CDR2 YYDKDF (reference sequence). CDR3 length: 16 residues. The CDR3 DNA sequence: TGTGCCACCAGCAGAGGGACAGGGTCGGCGGACAATGAGCAGTTCTTC. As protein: CATSRGTGSADNEQFF.

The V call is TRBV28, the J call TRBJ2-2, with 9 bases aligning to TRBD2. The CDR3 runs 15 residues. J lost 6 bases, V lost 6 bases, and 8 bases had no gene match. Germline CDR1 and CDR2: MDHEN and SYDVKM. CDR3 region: CASRLSAGGAGELFF. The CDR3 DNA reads TGTGCCAGCAGACTATCGGCGGGAGGGGCCGGGGAGCTGTTTTTT.

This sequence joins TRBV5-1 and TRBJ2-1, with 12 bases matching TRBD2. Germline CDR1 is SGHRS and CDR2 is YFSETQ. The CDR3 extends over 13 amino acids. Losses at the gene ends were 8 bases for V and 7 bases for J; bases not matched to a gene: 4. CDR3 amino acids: CARSGLAGNEQFF. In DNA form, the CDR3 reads TGCGCCAGGAGTGGACTAGCGGGGAATGAGCAGTTCTTC.

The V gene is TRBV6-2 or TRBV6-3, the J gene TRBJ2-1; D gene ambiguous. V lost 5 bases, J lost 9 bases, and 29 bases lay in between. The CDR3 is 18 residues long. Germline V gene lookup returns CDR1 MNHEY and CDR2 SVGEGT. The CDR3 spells CASSLPTSYVPPTIEQFF. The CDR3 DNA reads TGTGCCAGCAGTCTCCCCACCAGTTATGTTCCCCCCACGATTGAGCAGTTCTTC.

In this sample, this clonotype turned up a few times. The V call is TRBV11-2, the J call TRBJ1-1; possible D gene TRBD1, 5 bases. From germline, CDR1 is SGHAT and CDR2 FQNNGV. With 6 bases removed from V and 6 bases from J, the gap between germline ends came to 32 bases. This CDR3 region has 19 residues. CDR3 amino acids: CASRAIRAVEKYEDPEAFF. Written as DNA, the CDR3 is TGTGCCAGCAGGGCTATCAGGGCGGTGGAGAAGTATGAGGATCCTGAAGCTTTCTTT.

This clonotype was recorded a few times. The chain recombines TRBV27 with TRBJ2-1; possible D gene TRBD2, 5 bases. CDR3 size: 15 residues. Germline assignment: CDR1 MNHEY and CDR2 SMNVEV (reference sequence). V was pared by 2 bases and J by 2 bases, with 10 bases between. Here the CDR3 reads CASSLVPEAYNEQFF. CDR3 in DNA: TGTGCCAGCAGTTTAGTTCCGGAGGCCTACAATGAGCAGTTCTTC.

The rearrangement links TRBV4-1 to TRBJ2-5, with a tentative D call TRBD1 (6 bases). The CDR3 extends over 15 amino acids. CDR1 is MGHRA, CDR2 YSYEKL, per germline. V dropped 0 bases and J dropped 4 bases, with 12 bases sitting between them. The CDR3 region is CASSQDSGQTETQYF. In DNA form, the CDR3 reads TGCGCCAGCAGCCAAGATTCGGGACAAACAGAGACCCAGTACTTC.

CDR3 amino acids: CSATGGGNTEAFF. The CDR3 nucleotides read TGCAGTGCCACAGGGGGGGGGAACACTGAAGCTTTCTTT. This chain links TRBV20-1 with TRBJ1-1; 8 bases are shared with TRBD1. Germline assignment: CDR1 DFQATT and CDR2 SNEGSKA (reference sequence). This CDR3 spans 13 amino acids. J gave up 1 base and V 6 bases, and 4 bases lay outside the gene matches.

CDR3 DNA sequence: TGCAGTGCTAGAGGGTTGGCAGCAAACTATGGCTACACCTTC. Protein: CSARGLAANYGYTF. V is TRBV20-1 and J is TRBJ1-2, with D uncertain. Trimming removed 1 base from V and 2 bases from J, with 11 bases in between. Per the germline V gene, CDR1 is DFQATT and CDR2 is SNEGSKA (reference sequence). The CDR3 consists of 14 residues.

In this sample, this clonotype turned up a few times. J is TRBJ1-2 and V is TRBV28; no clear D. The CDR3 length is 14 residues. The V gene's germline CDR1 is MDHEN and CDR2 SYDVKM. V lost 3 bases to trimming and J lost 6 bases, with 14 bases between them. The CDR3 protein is CASSLLAELHGYTF. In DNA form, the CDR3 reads TGTGCCAGCAGTTTGTTGGCCGAGCTCCATGGCTACACCTTC.

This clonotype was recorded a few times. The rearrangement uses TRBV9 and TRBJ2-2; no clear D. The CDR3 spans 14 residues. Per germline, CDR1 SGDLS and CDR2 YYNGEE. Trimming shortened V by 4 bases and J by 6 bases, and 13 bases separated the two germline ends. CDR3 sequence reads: CASSPRPASGELFF. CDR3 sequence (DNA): TGTGCCAGCAGCCCCCGGCCTGCCTCCGGGGAGCTGTTTTTT. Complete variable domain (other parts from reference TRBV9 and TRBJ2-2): DSGVTQTPKHLITATGQRVTLRCSPRSGDLSVYWYQQSLDQGLQFLIQYYNGEERAKGNILERFSAQQFPDLHSELNLSSLELGDSALYFCASSPRPASGELFFGEGSRLTVL.

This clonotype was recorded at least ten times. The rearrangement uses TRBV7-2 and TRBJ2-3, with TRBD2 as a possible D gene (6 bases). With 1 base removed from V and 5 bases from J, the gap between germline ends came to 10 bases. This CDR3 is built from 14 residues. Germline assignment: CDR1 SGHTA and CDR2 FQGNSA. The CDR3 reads CASSLDPAGDTQYF. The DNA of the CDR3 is TGTGCCAGCAGCTTAGACCCAGCGGGAGATACGCAGTATTTT.

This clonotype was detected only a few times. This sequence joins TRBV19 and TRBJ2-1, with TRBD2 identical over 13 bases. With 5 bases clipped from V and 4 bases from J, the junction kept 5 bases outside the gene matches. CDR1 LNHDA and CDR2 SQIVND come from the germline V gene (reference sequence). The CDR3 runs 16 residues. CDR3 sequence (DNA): TGTGCCAGTAGTGCCCTGACTAGCGGGGGGTACAATGAGCAGTTCTTC. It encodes CASSALTSGGYNEQFF.

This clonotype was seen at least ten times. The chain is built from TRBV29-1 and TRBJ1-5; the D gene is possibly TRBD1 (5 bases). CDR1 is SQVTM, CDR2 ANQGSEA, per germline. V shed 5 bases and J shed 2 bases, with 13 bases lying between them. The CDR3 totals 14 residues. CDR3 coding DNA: TGCAGCGTTCTGGCAGGGAGTGGCAATCAGCCCCAGCATTTT. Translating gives CSVLAGSGNQPQHF. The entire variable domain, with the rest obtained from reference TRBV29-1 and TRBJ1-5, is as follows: SAVISQKPSRDICQRGTSLTIQCQVDSQVTMMFWYRQQPGQSLTLIATANQGSEATYESGFVIDKFPISRPNLTFSTLTVSNMSPEDSSIYLCSVLAGSGNQPQHFGDGTRLSIL.

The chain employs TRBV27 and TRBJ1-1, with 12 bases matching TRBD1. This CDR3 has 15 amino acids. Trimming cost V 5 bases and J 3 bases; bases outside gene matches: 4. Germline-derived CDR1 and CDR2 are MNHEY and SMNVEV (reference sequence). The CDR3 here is CASSPGTGGDTEAFF. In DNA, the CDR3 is TGTGCCAGCAGTCCTGGGACAGGGGGCGACACTGAAGCTTTCTTT.

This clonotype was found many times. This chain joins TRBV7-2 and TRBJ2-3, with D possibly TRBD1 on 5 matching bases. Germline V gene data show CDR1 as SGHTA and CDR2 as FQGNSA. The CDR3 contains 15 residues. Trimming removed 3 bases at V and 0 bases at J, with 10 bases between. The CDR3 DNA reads TGTGCCAGCAGCTTGCCGCAGGGCAGCACAGATACGCAGTATTTT. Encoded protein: CASSLPQGSTDTQYF.

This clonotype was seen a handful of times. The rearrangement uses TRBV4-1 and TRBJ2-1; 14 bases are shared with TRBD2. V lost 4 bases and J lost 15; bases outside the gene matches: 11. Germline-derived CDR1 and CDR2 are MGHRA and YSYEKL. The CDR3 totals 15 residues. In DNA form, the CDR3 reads TGCGCCAGCAGCCTTGTTGGACTAGCGGGAGGCGATGGGTTCTTC. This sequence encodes CASSLVGLAGGDGFF.

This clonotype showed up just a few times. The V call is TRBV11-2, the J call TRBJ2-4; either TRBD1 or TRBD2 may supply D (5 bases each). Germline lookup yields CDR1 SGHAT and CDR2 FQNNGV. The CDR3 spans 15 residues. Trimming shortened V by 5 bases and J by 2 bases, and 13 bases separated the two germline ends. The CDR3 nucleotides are TGTGCCAGCAGCCGCGGAGGACACACCAAAAACATTCAGTACTTC. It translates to CASSRGGHTKNIQYF.

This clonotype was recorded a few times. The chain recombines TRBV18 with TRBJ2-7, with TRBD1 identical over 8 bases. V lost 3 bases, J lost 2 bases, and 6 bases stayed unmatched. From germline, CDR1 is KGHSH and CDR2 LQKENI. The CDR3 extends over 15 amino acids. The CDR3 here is CASSPAQGGTYEQYV. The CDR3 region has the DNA TGTGCCAGCTCACCGGCACAGGGGGGAACCTACGAGCAGTACGTC.

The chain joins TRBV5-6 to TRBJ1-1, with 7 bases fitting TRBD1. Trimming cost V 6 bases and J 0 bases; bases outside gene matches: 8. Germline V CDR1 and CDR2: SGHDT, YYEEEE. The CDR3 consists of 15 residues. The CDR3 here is CASIQGGSMNTEAFF. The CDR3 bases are TGTGCCAGCATCCAGGGGGGCTCCATGAACACTGAAGCTTTCTTT.

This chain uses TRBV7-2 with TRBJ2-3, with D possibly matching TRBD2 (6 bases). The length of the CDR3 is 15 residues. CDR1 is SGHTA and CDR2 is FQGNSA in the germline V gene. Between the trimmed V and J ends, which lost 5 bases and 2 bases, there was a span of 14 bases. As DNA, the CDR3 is TGTGCCAGCAGCCCTACTAGCTTTCCCACAGATACGCAGTATTTT. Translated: CASSPTSFPTDTQYF.

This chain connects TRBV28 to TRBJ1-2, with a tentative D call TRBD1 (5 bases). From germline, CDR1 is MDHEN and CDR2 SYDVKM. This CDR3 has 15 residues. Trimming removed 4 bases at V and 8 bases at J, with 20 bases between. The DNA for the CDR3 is TGTGCCAGCAGTTCCTACGGGGGAGGGATCGGCGGCTACACCTTC. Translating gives CASSSYGGGIGGYTF.

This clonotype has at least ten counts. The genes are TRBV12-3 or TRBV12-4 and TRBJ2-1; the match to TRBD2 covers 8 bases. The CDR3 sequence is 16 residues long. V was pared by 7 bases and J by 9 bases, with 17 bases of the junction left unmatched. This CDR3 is CASTLGAGVAVGEQFF. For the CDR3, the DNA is TGTGCCAGCACCCTGGGAGCGGGAGTAGCGGTAGGTGAGCAGTTCTTC.